One sample yielded the 13 T cell receptor beta chains listed below, sequenced in a study of cytomegalovirus exposure and HLA in healthy donors. A multiplex PCR was run with 60 Vbeta primers and 13 Jbeta primers. The table came from immunoSEQ multiplex PCR; TCRdb's copy has only in-frame clones and leaves some out. The data hold about 120,000 clones, with approximately 80% observed a single time. What was sequenced was PBMCs. The receptors stem from a man aged 18 to 30 in good health and CMV-seropositive.

Comment on this clone: A junction boundary mismatches the germline segment, possibly from a read error. The chain is built from TRBV6-1 and TRBJ2-6; tentatively, D is TRBD1 (5 bases). The CDR3 totals 12 residues. Germline CDR1 MNHNS, CDR2 SASEGT. The CDR3 DNA reads as TGTGCCAGCACGGCTGGGGCCAACGGCCTGACTTTC. Amino acids: CASTAGANGLTF.

This chain's CDR3 is CASSPPEGPANTGELFF. The CDR3 DNA reads TGTGCCAGCTCACCACCGGAGGGCCCCGCGAACACCGGGGAGCTGTTTTTT. V usage is TRBV18 and J usage is TRBJ2-2; possible D gene TRBD2, 6 bases. The CDR3 spans 17 residues. CDR1 is KGHSH, CDR2 LQKENI, per germline. Trimming took 0 bases from V and 0 from J, leaving 11 bases between them.

The genes are TRBV7-3 and TRBJ1-1; 8 bases are shared with TRBD1. The CDR3 contains 14 residues. Trimming took 5 bases from V and 0 from J; bases not matched to a gene: 2. Germline V gene sequence: CDR1 SGHTA, CDR2 FQGTGA. The CDR3 loop is CASSGQGLNTEAFF. The CDR3 nucleotides read TGTGCCAGCAGCGGACAGGGCCTGAACACTGAAGCTTTCTTT.

The table lists this clone with a count of one. V gene TRBV27 combines with J gene TRBJ2-3; D may be TRBD1 (5 bases). Between the trimmed V and J ends, which lost 5 bases and 0 bases, there was a span of 9 bases. Germline V lookup: CDR1 MNHEY, CDR2 SMNVEV (reference sequence). The CDR3 contains 14 residues. The CDR3 DNA is TGTGCCAGCAGTCCCCCAGGGAGCACAGATACGCAGTATTTT. Translation: CASSPPGSTDTQYF.

This chain links TRBV19 with TRBJ2-1; 9 positions match TRBD2. V lost 4 bases and J lost 2; bases outside the gene matches: 6. Germline values: CDR1 LNHDA, CDR2 SQIVND (reference sequence). The CDR3 consists of 16 residues. CDR3 DNA sequence: TGTGCCAGTAGTAGCGAGCGGGAGGAAGCCTACAATGAGCAGTTCTTC. Translation: CASSSEREEAYNEQFF. Combining the CDR3 with reference TRBV19 and TRBJ2-1 gives the whole variable domain DGGITQSPKYLFRKEGQNVTLSCEQNLNHDAMYWYRQDPGQGLRLIYYSQIVNDFQKGDIAEGYSVSREKKESFPLTVTSAQKNPTAFYLCASSSEREEAYNEQFFGPGTRLTVL.

The rearrangement links TRBV27 to TRBJ2-5; D might be TRBD1 (6 bases). CDR1 and CDR2 from the germline V gene are MNHEY and SMNVEV (reference sequence). The length of the CDR3 is 15 residues. The V gene lost 4 bases and the J gene lost 1 base, with 13 bases spanning the gap. The DNA of the CDR3 is TGTGCCAGCAGTTATTCGGGACACCTCCAAGAGACCCAGTACTTC. It is translated as CASSYSGHLQETQYF.

J is TRBJ2-3 and V is TRBV11-2, with D perhaps TRBD2 (7 bases). The germline V and J ends were trimmed by 1 base and 4 bases, with 15 bases remaining between them. Germline CDR1 reads SGHAT; CDR2 reads FQNNGV. The CDR3 has 16 amino acids. CDR3 region: CASSLVTGGGSDTQYF. The CDR3 DNA is TGTGCCAGCAGCTTAGTAACGGGGGGCGGGTCAGATACGCAGTATTTT.

The V gene is TRBV10-3, the J gene TRBJ2-7; the D gene is possibly TRBD2 (6 bases). CDR3 length equals 14 residues. The ends were cut back, 6 bases at V and 0 bases at J, with 12 bases in the middle. Germline CDR1 and CDR2: ENHRY and SYGVKD. CDR3 loop: CAIRGMGLSYEQYF. The DNA for the CDR3 is TGTGCCATCAGGGGAATGGGACTCTCCTACGAGCAGTACTTC.

This rearrangement joins TRBV2 to TRBJ2-7; TRBD1 aligns across 9 bases. V shed 7 bases and J 0 bases; nucleotides not matched to a gene: 25. Germline values: CDR1 SNHLY, CDR2 FYNNEI. This CDR3 contains 21 residues. CDR3 region: CASNLPRDYTGGINGSYEQYF. For the CDR3, the DNA is TGTGCCAGCAACCTGCCCCGTGATTATACAGGGGGCATTAATGGCTCCTACGAGCAGTACTTC.

The chain employs TRBV28 and TRBJ2-5; tentatively, D is TRBD2 (6 bases). The length of the CDR3 is 11 residues. Germline V gene data show CDR1 as MDHEN and CDR2 as SYDVKM. The V gene lost 8 bases and the J gene lost 11 bases, with 15 bases spanning the gap. Written as DNA, the CDR3 is TGTGCCAGCCGGGACCCCGCGGGGCAGTACTTC. It is translated as CASRDPAGQYF.

The chain joins TRBV10-2 to TRBJ1-5; weak D call: TRBD1 (5 bases). V was pared by 2 bases and J by 3 bases, with 8 bases between. CDR3 size: 14 residues. Germline-derived CDR1 and CDR2 are WSHSY and SAAADI. The CDR3 DNA reads as TGCGCCAGCAGTGAGACAGGTATCAATCAGCCCCAGCATTTT. Its translation is CASSETGINQPQHF.

This chain uses TRBV11-2 with TRBJ1-1; D remains ambiguous. The CDR3 contains 11 residues. The germline gives CDR1 SGHAT, CDR2 FQNNGV. Trimming removed 5 bases at V and 5 bases at J, with 6 bases between. For the CDR3, the DNA is TGTGCCAGCAGCCCCATTACTGAAGCTTTCTTT. It yields the protein CASSPITEAFF.

The rearrangement uses TRBV7-2 and TRBJ1-5; 8 nucleotides line up with TRBD1. This CDR3 contains 16 residues. In germline, CDR1 is SGHTA, CDR2 FQGNSA. V lost 2 bases to trimming and J lost 3 bases; unmatched junction nucleotides: 6. The CDR3 spells CASSLPRTGLNQPQHF. The CDR3 DNA reads as TGTGCCAGCAGCTTACCGCGGACAGGGCTCAATCAGCCCCAGCATTTT. The full variable domain, completed using reference TRBV7-2 and TRBJ1-5, is GAGVSQSPSNKVTEKGKDVELRCDPISGHTALYWYRQSLGQGLEFLIYFQGNSAPDKSGLPSDRFSAERTGGSVSTLTIQRTQQEDSAVYLCASSLPRTGLNQPQHFGDGTRLSIL.